This T cell receptor beta chain appears in the sequencing data of a study of CD8 T cells in Susac syndrome. The authors reverse transcribed about 0.45 to 1 ug RNA with random hexamers. MiXCR was run by TCRdb on the immunoSEQ multiplex PCR reads, yielding one entry per CDR3 protein. The sample has around 190,000 distinct CDR3 sequences; 94% are singletons. Trimming cost V 5 bases and J 6 bases, with 12 bases left between them. This CDR3 comprises 13 residues. Germline V gene sequence: CDR1 SEHNR, CDR2 FQNEAQ (reference sequence). Sequenced: CD4+ T cells from PBMCs. This clonotype was obtained from a human donor with Susac syndrome. The rearrangement uses TRBV7-9 and TRBJ2-3; the D gene is possibly TRBD2 (6 bases). CDR3 sequence (DNA): TGTGCCAGCAGCCTCGTCCTAGCGGATACGCAGTATTTT. This encodes CASSLVLADTQYF.